Following are 11 T cell receptor beta chains from one sample sequenced in a study of chemoradiotherapy in HPV16-positive cancers (dated by TCRdb to 2022 to 2024). Receptor amplification or capture employed the immunoSEQ multiplex PCR assay. This immuneACCESS table, as held by TCRdb, lists in-frame sequences with V and J called but not all clones. Of the missing ones, under half trace to an unresolved V gene in checked studies; the others have no known cause. This sample holds approximately 13,000 clones; about two thirds were observed only once. Roughly 20% of the sample is taken by the ten largest. This sample was gathered from a patient who underwent chemoradiotherapy. All receptors come from a human donor with HPV-associated anogenital cancer.

This clone was observed a few times. The chain links TRBV5-1 to TRBJ1-5, with D unclear. The CDR3 is 10 residues long. V was pared by 10 bases and J by 7 bases, with 9 bases between. CDR1 and CDR2 from the germline V gene are SGHRS and YFSETQ. The CDR3 protein is CAQSWQPQHF. Written as DNA, the CDR3 is TGCGCCCAAAGTTGGCAGCCCCAGCATTTT.

The rearrangement uses TRBV28 and TRBJ2-1, with D perhaps TRBD1 (6 bases). This CDR3 is built from 14 residues. The germline V gene encodes CDR1 MDHEN and CDR2 SYDVKM. The germline V and J ends were trimmed by 3 bases and 5 bases, with 11 bases remaining between them. As DNA, the CDR3 is TGTGCCAGCAGTTTCCAAGGGGACAACAATGAGCAGTTCTTC. Translated: CASSFQGDNNEQFF.

This clone was seen a handful of times. The chain uses TRBV19 and TRBJ1-4; D not certain. The germline CDR1 and CDR2 sequences are LNHDA and SQIVND (reference sequence). V was trimmed by 1 base and J by 9 bases, leaving 18 bases between them. The CDR3 spans 16 residues. The CDR3 DNA reads TGTGCCAGTAGTATAGCAGACGGCCAAGCAAGAAAAAAACTGTTTTTT. This codes for CASSIADGQARKKLFF.

J is TRBJ2-3 and V is TRBV4-1, with TRBD2 matching 7 bases. Germline V gives CDR1 MGHRA, CDR2 YSYEKL. The J segment lost 3 bases and the V segment lost 1 base, leaving 4 bases of the junction unmatched. The CDR3 spans 15 residues. In DNA, the CDR3 is TGCGCCAGCAGCCAAGTGAGCGGGGCAACAGATACGCAGTATTTT. It translates to CASSQVSGATDTQYF.

This rearrangement joins TRBV4-1 to TRBJ2-3; TRBD1 matches 7 bases. The germline V gene has CDR1 MGHRA and CDR2 YSYEKL. J lost 4 bases, V lost 2 bases, and 9 bases had no gene match. CDR3 length equals 16 residues. CDR3 DNA: TGCGCCAGCAGCCAAACGGGACAGTCTGGGGCAGATACGCAGTATTTT. Translating gives CASSQTGQSGADTQYF.

The chain links TRBV4-2 to TRBJ2-6; the D gene is possibly TRBD1 (5 bases). The CDR3 is 16 amino acids. In germline, CDR1 is LGHNA, CDR2 YNFKEQ. V lost 0 bases and J lost 2, with 8 bases in between. CDR3 in DNA: TGTGCCAGCAGCCAAGATGAGACAGCTGGGGCCAACGTCCTGACTTTC. This codes for CASSQDETAGANVLTF.

The V and J genes are TRBV2 and TRBJ2-1; D is uncertain. CDR3 size: 13 residues. Trimming left V 3 bases short and J 2 bases short, with 5 bases between. Germline assignment: CDR1 SNHLY and CDR2 FYNNEI. The CDR3 DNA is TGTGCCAGCAGTGAGCTGGCCTACAATGAGCAGTTCTTC. Translated: CASSELAYNEQFF.

This chain connects TRBV14 to TRBJ2-5, with TRBD1 as a possible D gene (5 bases). CDR1 is SGHDN, CDR2 FVKESK, per germline. Trimming cost V 2 bases and J 7 bases, with 8 bases left between them. The CDR3 length is 12 residues. The CDR3 reads CASSQSGRTQYF. As DNA, the CDR3 is TGTGCCAGCAGCCAATCAGGGCGGACCCAGTACTTC.

The chain has TRBV5-5 and TRBJ2-2; D uncertain. Deletions cut 5 bases from V and 2 bases from J, with 10 bases between. CDR1 and CDR2 (germline): SGHKS, YYEKEE (reference sequence). This CDR3 is built from 14 residues. The CDR3 DNA follows: TGTGCCAGCAGAGCTTGGGGTAACACCGGGGAGCTGTTTTTT. Translated, it gives CASRAWGNTGELFF.

The chain has TRBV28 and TRBJ1-3; D ambiguous. CDR3 size: 12 residues. Germline V lookup: CDR1 MDHEN, CDR2 SYDVKM. The V and J ends lost 8 bases and 4 bases respectively, with 9 bases between them. CDR3 region: CASCEGGNTIYF. The CDR3 DNA reads TGTGCCAGCTGCGAGGGAGGAAACACCATATATTTT.

The chain joins TRBV7-9 to TRBJ1-1; D unclear. The germline CDR1 and CDR2 sequences are SEHNR and FQNEAQ (reference sequence). The CDR3 is 15 residues long. Trimming shortened V by 5 bases and J by 1 base, and 14 bases separated the two germline ends. The CDR3 spells CASSGRISPNTEAFF. The CDR3 bases are TGTGCCAGCAGCGGGCGGATAAGCCCGAACACTGAAGCTTTCTTT. The whole variable domain, remainder taken from reference TRBV7-9 and TRBJ1-1, is DTGVSQNPRHKITKRGQNVTFRCDPISEHNRLYWYRQTLGQGPEFLTYFQNEAQLEKSRLLSDRFSAERPKGSFSTLEIQRTEQGDSAMYLCASSGRISPNTEAFFGQGTRLTVV.